Following are 20 T cell receptor beta chains from one sample sequenced in a study of CD8+CD57+ T cells in acquired aplastic anemia. Researchers used genomic DNA as the template to profile TCR beta VDJ and CDR3. In TCRdb, the reads were re-called with MiXCR into one record per CDR3 protein. This sample yields about 190,000 distinct CDR3 sequences, of which less than 65% are seen a single time; roughly 15% belongs to the top ten. Sequencing used sorted CD4+, CD8+, or CD8+CD57+ T cells (not recorded which) from PBMCs. These receptors originate from a human donor in good health, serving as a control.

There are a few counts of this clonotype. Mismatch with germline at one junction end may stem from a read error. The chain carries TRBV4-2 and TRBJ1-4, with D tentatively TRBD1 (5 bases). The CDR3 consists of 17 residues. Germline V lookup: CDR1 LGHNA, CDR2 YNFKEQ. The CDR3 sequence: CASSQDPRPGDNERLFF. CDR3 in DNA: TGTGCCAGCAGCCAAGACCCAAGGCCGGGGGATAATGAAAGACTGTTTTTT.

The rearrangement links TRBV2 to TRBJ2-7; 10 bases line up with TRBD2. Germline V gives CDR1 SNHLY, CDR2 FYNNEI. V was pared by 7 bases and J by 3 bases, with 6 bases of the junction left unmatched. This CDR3 is built from 14 residues. This CDR3 is CASTERTSGYEQYF. CDR3 nucleotides: TGTGCCAGCACCGAACGGACTAGCGGCTACGAGCAGTACTTC. The whole variable domain, remainder taken from reference TRBV2 and TRBJ2-7, is EPEVTQTPSHQVTQMGQEVILRCVPISNHLYFYWYRQILGQKVEFLVSFYNNEISEKSEIFDDQFSVERPDGSNFTLKIRSTKLEDSAMYFCASTERTSGYEQYFGPGTRLTVT.

The chain uses TRBV5-1 and TRBJ1-6; D is perhaps TRBD1 (5 bases). Germline V gene lookup returns CDR1 SGHRS and CDR2 YFSETQ. This CDR3 is built from 14 residues. V gave up 0 bases and J gave up 11 bases, with 12 bases separating them. The CDR3 region is CASSLGQGMTPLHF. DNA for the CDR3: TGCGCCAGCAGCTTGGGGCAGGGCATGACACCCCTCCACTTT.

This clonotype appeared once. The chain uses TRBV5-1 and TRBJ1-2, with 7 bases lining up with TRBD1. The V gene's germline CDR1 is SGHRS and CDR2 YFSETQ. V dropped 3 bases and J dropped 5; count of bases not matched to a gene: 10. The CDR3 consists of 15 residues. The chain's CDR3 is CASSSEQGSLYGYTF. The CDR3 region has the DNA TGCGCCAGCAGCTCGGAACAGGGGTCCTTATATGGCTACACCTTC.

The genes are TRBV6-2 or TRBV6-3 and TRBJ2-1, with a tentative D call TRBD1 (6 bases). V lost 0 bases to trimming and J lost 0 bases, with 9 bases between them. The CDR3 is made up of 16 amino acids. From germline, CDR1 is MNHEY and CDR2 SVGEGT. This CDR3 reads CASSYSPQGSYNEQFF. The CDR3 bases are TGTGCCAGCAGTTACTCTCCACAGGGCTCCTACAATGAGCAGTTCTTC.

This clonotype was detected ten times or more. The gene calls are TRBV11-1 and TRBJ1-2; TRBD1 matches at 7 bases. Germline V gives CDR1 SGHAT, CDR2 FQDESV (reference sequence). J gave up 6 bases and V 1 base, and 5 bases lay outside the gene matches. The CDR3 extends over 14 amino acids. In DNA form, the CDR3 reads TGTGCCAGCAGCTTAGGACAGGGTGGCGATGGCTACACCTTC. Protein: CASSLGQGGDGYTF.

V and J are TRBV2 and TRBJ2-7; 7 nucleotides align to TRBD1. CDR1 is SNHLY and CDR2 is FYNNEI in the germline V gene. The CDR3 totals 15 residues. Losses at the gene ends were 3 bases for V and 3 bases for J; bases not matched to a gene: 8. The CDR3 loop is CASSELDRSRYEQYF. The CDR3 DNA reads TGTGCCAGCAGTGAGCTGGACAGGAGCCGCTACGAGCAGTACTTC.

The V call is TRBV19, the J call TRBJ1-6, with a weak D call TRBD1 (5 bases). V lost 8 bases and J 8 bases, leaving 13 bases between the germline ends. The CDR3 contains 13 residues. CDR1 is LNHDA and CDR2 is SQIVND in the germline V gene (reference sequence). CDR3 residues: CASSHGGDSPLHF. As DNA, the CDR3 is TGTGCCAGTTCTCATGGGGGGGATTCACCCCTCCACTTT.

This chain uses TRBV20-1 with TRBJ2-3, with D tentatively TRBD1 or TRBD2 (6 bases each). Germline values: CDR1 DFQATT, CDR2 SNEGSKA (reference sequence). The CDR3 runs to 12 residues. Trimming took off 6 bases at V and 5 bases at J, with 12 bases between the two ends. CDR3 protein: CSAVKGGDTQYF. CDR3 nucleotide sequence: TGCAGTGCGGTGAAGGGGGGAGATACGCAGTATTTT.

This clonotype was seen many times. The J gene is TRBJ2-1, the V gene TRBV6-1; 13 bases match TRBD2. The V gene end was trimmed by 5 bases and the J gene end by 9 bases; junction bases not matched to a gene: 7. Germline V lookup: CDR1 MNHNS, CDR2 SASEGT. The CDR3 has 15 residues. Here the CDR3 DNA reads TGTGCCAGCAGTCTGGGGACTAGCGGGGAAACTGAGCAGTTCTTC. Protein: CASSLGTSGETEQFF.

This clonotype showed up many times. At one end, the junction sequence differs from germline, possibly due to a read error. The CDR3 region has the DNA TGTGCCAGCAGAAAACAAGGAGGAATGGGGGTGAACACTGAAGCCTTCTTT. Protein product: CASRKQGGMGVNTEAFF. The chain has TRBV5-4 and TRBJ1-1; perhaps TRBD1 as D (5 bases). Germline values: CDR1 SGHNT, CDR2 YYREEE (reference sequence). CDR3 length equals 17 residues.

This clonotype was counted many times. The chain joins TRBV19 to TRBJ1-4; TRBD1 matches 7 bases. The CDR3 runs 14 residues. The V gene's germline CDR1 is LNHDA and CDR2 SQIVND (reference sequence). Trimming removed 6 bases from V and 8 bases from J; junction bases left unmatched: 9. The DNA of the CDR3 is TGTGCCAGTAGGATAATAGGGGGCAACGAAAAACTGTTTTTT. Protein product: CASRIIGGNEKLFF.

This clonotype was counted only a few times. The DNA for the CDR3 is TGCAGCGTTGAAAAGGGTCCTGAAGCTTTCTTT. Protein sequence: CSVEKGPEAFF. The genes are TRBV29-1 and TRBJ1-1; no clear D gene. Germline-derived CDR1 and CDR2 are SQVTM and ANQGSEA. The CDR3 sequence is 11 residues long. Trimming removed 2 bases at V and 6 bases at J, with 7 bases between.

The chain links TRBV7-3 to TRBJ1-1, with TRBD1 identical over 9 bases. The CDR3 has 15 residues. Per germline, CDR1 SGHTA and CDR2 FQGTGA. The V gene end was trimmed by 0 bases and the J gene end by 1 base; junction bases not matched to a gene: 0. CDR3 residues: CASSLTGQGNTEAFF. The CDR3 nucleotides read TGTGCCAGCAGCTTAACGGGACAGGGGAACACTGAAGCTTTCTTT.

This clonotype has a count of ten or more. This chain uses TRBV19 with TRBJ2-1, with D perhaps matching TRBD1 or TRBD2 (5 bases each). This CDR3 is 15 amino acids long. V lost 6 bases and J 4 bases, leaving 16 bases between the germline ends. Germline V lookup: CDR1 LNHDA, CDR2 SQIVND (reference sequence). DNA for the CDR3: TGTGCCAGTAGCGCCCAGGGACGAGGGTACAATGAGCAGTTCTTC. This encodes CASSAQGRGYNEQFF.

This sequence joins TRBV30 and TRBJ2-1; no reliable D call. The germline gives CDR1 GTSNPN, CDR2 SVGIG (reference sequence). Trimming cost V 8 bases and J 0 bases, with 11 bases left between them. The CDR3 is 13 amino acids. CDR3 region: CAGEQNSYNEQFF. CDR3 sequence (DNA): TGTGCCGGAGAACAGAACTCCTACAATGAGCAGTTCTTC.

The V call is TRBV6-5, the J call TRBJ2-1, with D tentatively TRBD2 (5 bases). The CDR3 loop spans 13 amino acids. Germline V gene lookup returns CDR1 MNHEY and CDR2 SVGAGI. Between the trimmed V and J ends, which lost 6 bases and 9 bases, there was a span of 15 bases. CDR3 bases: TGTGCCAGCAGCCTTACGGGGAGTAGTGAGCAGTTCTTC. It is translated as CASSLTGSSEQFF.

The chain employs TRBV7-2 and TRBJ2-7; D perhaps matches TRBD1 (7 bases). The CDR3 has 13 amino acids. The germline V gene has CDR1 SGHTA and CDR2 FQGNSA. With 6 bases removed from V and 7 bases from J, the gap between germline ends came to 16 bases. The CDR3 region is CASRRDRDLEQYF. In nucleotides, the CDR3 is TGTGCCAGCAGGAGAGACAGGGACTTGGAGCAGTACTTC.

The gene calls are TRBV7-8 and TRBJ1-1; 7 bases match TRBD1. The V gene's germline CDR1 is SGHVS and CDR2 FQNEAQ. This CDR3 comprises 14 residues. The V and J ends lost 3 bases and 7 bases, in that order; junction bases with no gene match: 8. In DNA, the CDR3 is TGTGCCAGCAGCTTTAACAGGGGAACTAATGAAGCTTTCTTT. The encoded protein is CASSFNRGTNEAFF.

This clonotype was detected a few times. A much bigger clone sits one base away, suggesting this may be a read error. The rearrangement uses TRBV2 and TRBJ2-3; TRBD2 agrees at 8 bases. Germline V gene lookup returns CDR1 SNHLY and CDR2 FYNNEI. Trimming at V came to 6 bases and at J to 2 bases, leaving 13 bases not matched to a gene. The CDR3 covers 17 residues. The CDR3 here is CASRPRDSGVYTDTQYF. The CDR3 DNA is TGTGCCAGCAGACCGCGGGATAGCGGGGTCTACACAGATACGCAGTATTTT.